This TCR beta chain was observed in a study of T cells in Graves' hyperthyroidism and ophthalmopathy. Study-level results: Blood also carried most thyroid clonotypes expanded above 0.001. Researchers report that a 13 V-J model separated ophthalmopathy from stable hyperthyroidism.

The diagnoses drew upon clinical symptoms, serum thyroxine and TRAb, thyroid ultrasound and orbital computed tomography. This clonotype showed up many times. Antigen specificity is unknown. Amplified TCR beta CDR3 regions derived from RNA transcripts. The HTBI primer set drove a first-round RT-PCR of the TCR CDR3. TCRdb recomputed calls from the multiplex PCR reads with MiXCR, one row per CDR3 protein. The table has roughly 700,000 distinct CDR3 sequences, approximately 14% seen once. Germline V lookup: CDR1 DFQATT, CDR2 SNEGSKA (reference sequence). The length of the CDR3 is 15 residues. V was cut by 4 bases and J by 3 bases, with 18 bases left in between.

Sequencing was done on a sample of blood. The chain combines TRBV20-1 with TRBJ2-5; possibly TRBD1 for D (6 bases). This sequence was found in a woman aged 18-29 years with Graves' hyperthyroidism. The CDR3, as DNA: TGCAGTGCTAACAGGGTGGGTTTTGAGGAAGAGACCCAGTACTTC. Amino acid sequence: CSANRVGFEEETQYF.